The source of this T cell receptor beta chain is a study of blood T cell repertoires in COVID-19. Study overall: COVID-19 samples collected from the United States, Italy and Spain covered acute and convalescent phases. PBMCs, B-cell-depleted T cells, or T cells provided the cDNA or gDNA that made up the material.

Per the study methods: Amplification of reference gene primers was used by the study to estimate nucleated cell counts. Assay: immunoSEQ multiplex PCR; the TCRdb copy retains only in-frame clones and omits some. V and J calls and clone size are as listed in that table; D and trimming were resolved from the DNA. The table has about 170,000 clones, approximately 85% seen once. V shed 2 bases, J shed 6 bases, and the junction held 4 bases outside the gene matches. This CDR3 spans 15 amino acids. Per the germline V gene, CDR1 is LGHDT and CDR2 is YNNKEL (reference sequence). This clonotype originated in a man in his fifties or sixties who had recovered from COVID-19. Source material: peripheral blood. This chain uses TRBV3-1 (or the pseudogene TRBV3-2) with TRBJ2-1, with 10 bases that match TRBD1. The chain's CDR3 is CASSQPDRGINEQFF. The CDR3 DNA sequence: TGTGCCAGCAGCCAACCGGACAGGGGGATCAATGAGCAGTTCTTC.